This TCR beta chain was captured in a study of blood T cell repertoires in COVID-19 (TCRdb year 2020). Context from the whole study: Samples covering the acute and convalescent phases of COVID-19 were provided by collaborators in the United States, Italy and Spain. Where HLA class I and class II types were available, the types were taken from metadata supplied by the sample provider, not from assay-based typing. Nearly every sample came with metadata listing a de-identified subject ID, COVID-19 status, age in years and sex. Samples came from the ongoing ImmuneRACE study (first 160 participants) plus 1,254 subjects from 6 global collaborators. The prospective study material was composed of cDNA or gDNA derived from T cells, B-cell-depleted T cells, or PBMCs. The repertoires were released in a freely available public database meant as a resource for research on the immune response to SARS-CoV-2. Subjects who had been exposed to COVID-19, were actively infected with it, or had recovered from it provided the deeply sampled blood TCRbeta repertoires that made up the dataset.

The immunoSEQ Assay, a bias-controlled multiplex PCR, was used to amplify TCRbeta CDR3 regions from genomic DNA. In the paper's pipeline: The number of nucleated cells in each sample was estimated by amplification of reference gene primers within the assay. Sequence reads were collapsed and filtered to measure the absolute abundance of every unique TCRbeta CDR3 rearrangement. For each sample, productive Simpson clonality was calculated by taking the square root of Simpson's diversity index across productive rearrangements. This is the immuneACCESS table as TCRdb keeps it, with only in-frame sequences that have V and J called. A part of the clones is gone; compared with another copy, unresolved V genes explain less than half, and the rest is unexplained. V, J and clone size are taken as reported in that table, and D and trimming were inferred from the DNA itself. The sample table contains a few hundred thousand clones; only one count was recorded for 85% to 90% of them. Together, the top ten hold 1.7% of the sample.

With regard to this clone: Its recognized antigen is unknown. The sample holds no much larger clone one base away, and base qualities are not on file.

Participants in the prospective study were aged about 18 to 95 years, lived in 24 United States geographic areas, and enrolled through a virtual design. To assign participants to cohorts, the prospective study relied on clinical history that participants themselves reported in a screening survey and a study questionnaire. For ImmuneRACE Cohort 3, a participant was defined as recovered based on two consecutive negative NP/OP PCR tests, clearance by a healthcare professional, or resolution of symptoms. Mobile phlebotomists in the prospective study collected whole blood, serum and a nasopharyngeal or oropharyngeal swab from every participant. Participants in the prospective study had the option to provide additional blood draws and questionnaires over an approximately 2-month period. Before DNA extraction, prospective study blood samples were shipped either frozen or at room temperature. Broad study findings and their caveats: The quantity of clinical and demographic metadata differed by source and by participant and was supplied without curation.

Sequenced sample: PBMCs or T cells enriched from blood (not recorded which). This sequence originates from a woman aged 30 to 39 who had recovered from COVID-19.

CDR3 loop: CASSPRDKAFF. In nucleotides, the sequence is TGTGCCAGCAGCCCCCGGGACAAAGCTTTCTTT. The sequence joins TRBV7-2 to TRBJ1-1, with a weak D call of TRBD1 (6 bases match). Reading from cysteine to phenylalanine, the CDR3 counts 11 amino acids. Just the 33-base CDR3 DNA is kept, in frame starting at base 1. Cut back by 5 bases and 9 bases, the V and J ends lie 10 bases apart. Via the germline V gene, CDR1 is SGHTA and CDR2 FQGNSA.